This T cell receptor (beta chain) was found in a study of breast tumors, draining lymph nodes, adjacent tissues. General observations from the study: Luminal-like breast cancer showed significantly higher tumor–nontumor repertoire similarity than basal-like.

V was shortened by 4 bases and J by 6 bases, with 30 bases between the two germline ends. The germline CDR1 and CDR2 sequences are MGHDK and SYGVNS. CDR3 size: 19 residues. The lymph nodes were axillary draining lymph nodes from breast cancer patients. TCRdb processed the multiplex PCR reads anew with MiXCR; each CDR3 protein has one entry. The sample shows approximately 210,000 distinct CDR3 sequences, less than 40% of them seen only once. As regards this clonotype: Its antigen is unidentified.

The rearrangement uses TRBV25-1 and TRBJ1-2; TRBD1 is a possible D gene (6 bases). The specimen was axillary lymph node tissue. The sequence came from a female donor with breast cancer. Some clones in this sample may be carry-over from other donors' samples. For the CDR3, the DNA is TGTGCCAGCAGTGCTAGTGGTCCAGGGGAAAGAGGGCTAAGAGATGGCTACACCTTC. Its protein product is CASSASGPGERGLRDGYTF.